This passage covers 21 T cell receptor beta chains from one sample sequenced in a study of early T cells in non-severe SARS-CoV-2 infection. TCRdb fed the 5' RACE reads into MiXCR, producing one record per CDR3 protein. The sample consists of more than 65,000 distinct CDR3 sequences, 12% of them appearing once. The sequenced material came from whole blood. The receptor source for this set is an adult who was a healthcare worker with PCR-confirmed SARS-CoV-2 infection or an uninfected control (not recorded which).

This clonotype came up many times. The CDR3 sequence is CASSLGLAGVETQYF. CDR3 in DNA: TGTGCCAGCAGCCTGGGACTAGCGGGGGTGGAGACCCAGTACTTC. The chain is built from TRBV4-2 and TRBJ2-5; 14 bases align to TRBD2. The trim removed 4 bases at V and 5 bases at J, leaving 3 bases unmatched. CDR1 and CDR2 (germline): LGHNA, YNFKEQ. The CDR3 totals 15 residues.

The sample holds many counts of this clonotype. The chain links TRBV18 to TRBJ2-3; D remains unclear. CDR3 size: 15 residues. Germline V CDR1 and CDR2: KGHSH, LQKENI. The V gene lost 4 bases and the J gene lost 4 bases, with 15 bases spanning the gap. The CDR3 bases are TGTGCCAGCTCACTAGGGATCGGTTCCGCAGATACGCAGTATTTT. It specifies CASSLGIGSADTQYF.

This clonotype was seen at least ten times. This rearrangement joins TRBV11-2 to TRBJ1-1; D is unclear. From germline, CDR1 is SGHAT and CDR2 FQNNGV. This CDR3 comprises 14 residues. With 1 base removed from V and 0 bases from J, the gap between germline ends came to 6 bases. The CDR3 nucleotides read TGTGCCAGCAGCTTAGGCAGCTTGAACACTGAAGCTTTCTTT. Its protein is CASSLGSLNTEAFF.

On this clonotype: With a much larger clone just one base away, this may be a read error. The rearrangement joins TRBV12-5 to TRBJ2-7; tentative D call: TRBD1 (6 bases). The CDR3 totals 14 residues. The V gene's germline CDR1 is LGHNT and CDR2 FRNRAP. CDR3 in DNA: TGTGTTAGTGGCCTCGGACAGATATGGTCCGAGCAGTACTTC. It codes for CVSGLGQIWSEQYF.

This clonotype has ten or more counts. The rearrangement joins TRBV5-1 to TRBJ1-4; possibly TRBD1 for D (6 bases). Germline lookup yields CDR1 SGHRS and CDR2 YFSETQ. Trimming shortened V by 4 bases and J by 7 bases, and 14 bases separated the two germline ends. The length of the CDR3 is 14 residues. The CDR3 loop is CASSAQGVGEKLFF. The DNA of the CDR3 is TGCGCCAGCAGCGCACAGGGTGTGGGTGAAAAACTGTTTTTT.

Ten or more counts support this clonotype. The J gene is TRBJ2-7, the V gene TRBV5-6; D not certain. The CDR3 is 12 amino acids. Trimming stripped 2 bases from V and 7 bases from J, with 10 bases between. From germline, CDR1 is SGHDT and CDR2 YYEEEE. The CDR3 here is CASSFLGGEQYF. In DNA, the CDR3 is TGTGCCAGCAGCTTTTTAGGCGGAGAGCAGTACTTC.

This clonotype was detected many times. The V gene is TRBV7-9, the J gene TRBJ2-5; the D is unclear. Trimming shortened V by 4 bases and J by 2 bases, and 8 bases separated the two germline ends. The germline CDR1 and CDR2 sequences are SEHNR and FQNEAQ (reference sequence). The CDR3 covers 13 residues. In DNA, the CDR3 is TGTGCCAGCAGCTACCCGGTACAAGAGACCCAGTACTTC. Its translation is CASSYPVQETQYF.

This clonotype has a count of ten or more. V gene TRBV3-1 combines with J gene TRBJ2-3, with 7 nucleotides matching TRBD2. V was pared by 4 bases and J by 1 base, with 14 bases of the junction left unmatched. Germline CDR1 reads LGHDT; CDR2 reads YNNKEL (reference sequence). This CDR3 region has 18 residues. CDR3: CASSPRRGRVVRTDTQYF. Written as DNA, the CDR3 is TGTGCCAGCAGCCCCCGGAGAGGGAGGGTAGTCCGCACAGATACGCAGTATTTT.

This clonotype came up a few times. The V gene is TRBV29-1, the J gene TRBJ2-1; D ambiguous. Germline V gives CDR1 SQVTM, CDR2 ANQGSEA. The CDR3 covers 13 residues. V was pared by 6 bases and J by 4 bases, with 13 bases between. The DNA of the CDR3 is TGCAGCGTCCGTACTCAGGTTTACAATGAGCAGTTCTTC. Encoded protein: CSVRTQVYNEQFF.

There are many counts of this clonotype. This chain uses TRBV2 with TRBJ1-5, with a possible D match to TRBD1 (5 bases). This CDR3 contains 15 residues. Germline values: CDR1 SNHLY, CDR2 FYNNEI. Trimming took off 4 bases at V and 3 bases at J, with 13 bases between the two ends. The CDR3 nucleotides read TGTGCCAGCAGTGGCCCCGGGACCGCCAATCAGCCCCAGCATTTT. Translated: CASSGPGTANQPQHF.

In this sample, this clonotype turned up many times. The genes are TRBV7-9 and TRBJ2-1; 11 nucleotides match TRBD2. Germline V gives CDR1 SEHNR, CDR2 FQNEAQ (reference sequence). With 5 bases clipped from V and 7 bases from J, the junction kept 4 bases outside the gene matches. This CDR3 has 14 amino acids. The CDR3 DNA sequence: TGTGCCAGCAGCCGGACTAGCGGGTGGAATGAGCAGTTCTTC. Translation gives CASSRTSGWNEQFF.

This clonotype showed up many times. The genes are TRBV4-3 and TRBJ2-1, with 7 positions matching TRBD2. There are 16 residues in the CDR3. V lost 2 bases to trimming and J lost 3 bases; unmatched junction nucleotides: 7. Germline CDR1 LGHNA, CDR2 YSLEER. The CDR3 region has the DNA TGCGCCAGCAGCCAACTTCCTAGCGGAAGCTACAATGAGCAGTTCTTC. Its translation is CASSQLPSGSYNEQFF.

This clonotype turned up a few times. The rearrangement uses TRBV12-3 or TRBV12-4 and TRBJ1-1; TRBD1 is a possible D gene (5 bases). The V gene lost 6 bases and the J gene lost 2 bases, with 10 bases spanning the gap. The CDR3 consists of 13 residues. CDR3 DNA sequence: TGTGCCAGCAGCAAGACAGTCAACACTGAAGCTTTCTTT. Translated, it gives CASSKTVNTEAFF.

The chain carries TRBV29-1 and TRBJ2-1; TRBD2 matches 13 bases. Germline-derived CDR1 and CDR2 are SQVTM and ANQGSEA. This CDR3 is 14 amino acids long. V shed 6 bases and J 7 bases; nucleotides not matched to a gene: 6. The chain's CDR3 is CSVERTSGGNEQFF. DNA of the CDR3: TGCAGCGTCGAACGGACTAGCGGGGGTAATGAGCAGTTCTTC.

This clonotype was found many times. J is TRBJ2-1 and V is TRBV7-9; weak D call: TRBD2 (6 bases). Trimming shortened V by 7 bases and J by 15 bases, and 22 bases separated the two germline ends. The CDR3 covers 13 residues. Germline loops: CDR1 SEHNR, CDR2 FQNEAQ (reference sequence). As DNA, the CDR3 is TGTGCCAGCACTTCGGGAGAGAGTGAAGGGGTGTTCTTC. Translating it yields CASTSGESEGVFF.

At least ten counts were recorded for this clonotype. The chain has TRBV12-3 or TRBV12-4 and TRBJ2-1; unclear D gene. V gave up 2 bases and J gave up 6 bases, with 14 bases separating them. There are 15 residues in the CDR3. CDR3 protein: CASSLLAADSNEQFF. CDR3 bases: TGTGCCAGCAGTTTATTGGCTGCAGATAGCAATGAGCAGTTCTTC.

Points on this clonotype: A much larger clone sits a single nucleotide away, making a read error possible. This chain joins TRBV15 and TRBJ2-3, with 8 bases identical to TRBD2. Germline V gene lookup returns CDR1 LNHNV and CDR2 YYDKDF (reference sequence). This CDR3 has 16 residues. The CDR3 nucleotides are TGTGCCATCAGCAGCGCAGCGGGGGAGAGCACAGATACGCAGTATTTT. Its protein product is CAISSAAGESTDTQYF.

This clonotype was observed many times. J is TRBJ1-4 and V is TRBV7-2; no clear D. V was trimmed by 1 base and J by 7 bases, leaving 10 bases between them. The CDR3 runs to 14 residues. The V gene's germline CDR1 is SGHTA and CDR2 FQGNSA. The CDR3 sequence is CASSLVHGFEKLFF. The CDR3 nucleotides read TGTGCCAGCAGCTTAGTACACGGCTTTGAAAAACTGTTTTTT. Filled out from reference TRBV7-2 and TRBJ1-4, the complete variable domain reads GAGVSQSPSNKVTEKGKDVELRCDPISGHTALYWYRQSLGQGLEFLIYFQGNSAPDKSGLPSDRFSAERTGGSVSTLTIQRTQQEDSAVYLCASSLVHGFEKLFFGSGTQLSVL.

This clonotype was counted only a few times. The chain couples TRBV20-1 to TRBJ2-3; unclear D gene. The germline gives CDR1 DFQATT, CDR2 SNEGSKA (reference sequence). This CDR3 has 14 residues. V dropped 0 bases and J dropped 1 base, with 8 bases sitting between them. The CDR3 spells CSARDVRGTDTQYF. The CDR3 nucleotides read TGCAGTGCTAGAGATGTCCGGGGCACAGATACGCAGTATTTT.

The chain uses TRBV27 and TRBJ1-2; 8 bases line up with TRBD1. The CDR3 covers 13 residues. Germline V gene data show CDR1 as MNHEY and CDR2 as SMNVEV (reference sequence). Trimming at V came to 4 bases and at J to 7 bases, leaving 5 bases not matched to a gene. The CDR3 loop reads CASSSRTGPGYTF. The CDR3 DNA follows: TGTGCCAGCAGTTCCCGGACAGGGCCTGGCTACACCTTC.

A word on this clonotype: A much larger clone lies a single base off, so this may be a read error. The rearrangement uses TRBV7-8 and TRBJ2-7; D not resolved. V shed 5 bases and J shed 3 bases, with 14 bases lying between them. CDR1 SGHVS and CDR2 FQNEAQ come from the germline V gene. This CDR3 has 14 amino acids. The CDR3 here is CASSPAVASYEQYF. The CDR3 nucleotides are TGTGCCAGCAGCCCCGCGGTAGCAAGCTACGAGCAGTACTTC.